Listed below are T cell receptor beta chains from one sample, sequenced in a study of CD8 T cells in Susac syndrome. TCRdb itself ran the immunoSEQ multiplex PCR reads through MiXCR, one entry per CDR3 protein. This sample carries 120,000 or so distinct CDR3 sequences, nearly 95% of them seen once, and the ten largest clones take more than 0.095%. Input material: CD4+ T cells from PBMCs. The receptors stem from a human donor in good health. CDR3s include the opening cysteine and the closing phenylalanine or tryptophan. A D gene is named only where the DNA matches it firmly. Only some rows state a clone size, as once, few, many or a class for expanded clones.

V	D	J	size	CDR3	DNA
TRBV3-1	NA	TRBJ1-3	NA	CASSGSGNTIYF	TGTGCCAGCAGTGGTTCTGGAAACACCATATATTTT
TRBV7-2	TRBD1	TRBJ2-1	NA	CASKGQGFDEQFF	TGTGCGTCTAAGGGACAGGGTTTCGATGAGCAGTTCTTC
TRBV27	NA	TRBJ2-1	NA	CASSSPGHRINEQFF	TGTGCCAGCAGTTCCCCGGGGCACAGGATCAATGAGCAGTTCTTC
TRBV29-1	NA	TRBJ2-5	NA	CSVEVRVGTQYF	TGCAGCGTTGAAGTCCGAGTAGGGACCCAGTACTTC
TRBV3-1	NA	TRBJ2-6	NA	CASSQALGTSGANVLTF	TGTGCCAGCAGCCAAGCGCTGGGAACCTCTGGGGCCAACGTCCTGACTTTC
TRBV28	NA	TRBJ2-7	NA	CASSSPVPHEQYF	TGTGCCAGCAGTTCCCCGGTTCCCCACGAGCAGTACTTC
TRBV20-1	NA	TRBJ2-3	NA	CSARWQGTDTQYF	TGCAGTGCTAGGTGGCAGGGCACAGATACGCAGTATTTT
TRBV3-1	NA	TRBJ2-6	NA	CASSQTGANVLTF	TGTGCCAGCAGCCAAACTGGGGCCAACGTCCTGACTTTC
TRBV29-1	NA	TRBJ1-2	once	CSVEFWRGGYGYTF	TGCAGCGTTGAATTCTGGAGGGGGGGCTATGGCTACACCTTC
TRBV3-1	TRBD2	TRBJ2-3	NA	CASSQAASGRAANTQYF	TGTGCCAGCAGCCAAGCGGCTAGCGGGAGGGCCGCAAATACGCAGTATTTT
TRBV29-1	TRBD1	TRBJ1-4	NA	CSVEGTGREKLFF	TGCAGCGTTGAAGGGACAGGGCGCGAAAAACTGTTTTTT
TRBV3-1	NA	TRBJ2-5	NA	CASSQVQGGQYF	TGTGCCAGCAGCCAAGTTCAGGGGGGCCAGTACTTC
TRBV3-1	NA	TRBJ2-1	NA	CASSQAPGTDNEQFF	TGTGCCAGCAGCCAAGCACCGGGCACTGACAATGAGCAGTTCTTC
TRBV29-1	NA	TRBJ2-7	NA	CSVVGENYEQYF	TGCAGCGTTGTAGGGGAAAACTACGAGCAGTACTTC
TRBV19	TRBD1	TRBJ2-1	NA	CASKADRGPYNEQFF	TGTGCCAGTAAAGCGGACAGGGGCCCCTACAATGAGCAGTTCTTC
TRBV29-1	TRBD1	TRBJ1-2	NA	CSVEDRGTGTPYYGYTF	TGCAGCGTTGAAGATCGCGGGACAGGGACTCCTTACTATGGCTACACCTTC
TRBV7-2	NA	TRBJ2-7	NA	CASSLMDEQYF	TGTGCCAGCAGCTTAATGGACGAGCAGTACTTC
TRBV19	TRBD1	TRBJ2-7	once	CASSSEDRYEQYF	TGTGCCAGTAGTTCTGAGGACAGGTACGAGCAGTACTTC
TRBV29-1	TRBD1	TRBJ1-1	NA	CSVTRGLNTEAFF	TGCAGCGTGACCAGGGGGTTGAACACTGAAGCTTTCTTT
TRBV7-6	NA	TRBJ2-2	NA	CAVDGQRNTGELFF	TGTGCCGTAGACGGACAGCGGAACACCGGGGAGCTGTTTTTT
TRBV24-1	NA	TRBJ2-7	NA	CATSDWGSYEQYF	TGTGCCACCAGTGATTGGGGCTCCTACGAGCAGTACTTC
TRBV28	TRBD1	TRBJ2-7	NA	CASSSRTGVESSYEQYF	TGTGCCAGCAGTTCCAGGACAGGGGTCGAGAGCTCCTACGAGCAGTACTTC
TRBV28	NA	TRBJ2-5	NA	CASSLWAEETQYF	TGTGCCAGCAGTTTATGGGCAGAAGAGACCCAGTACTTC
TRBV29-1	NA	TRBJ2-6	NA	CSATGGANVLTF	TGCAGCGCCACGGGGGGGGCCAACGTCCTGACTTTC
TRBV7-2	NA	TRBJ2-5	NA	CASSLAARGNGETQYF	TGTGCCAGCAGCTTAGCGGCCCGGGGAAACGGGGAGACCCAGTACTTC
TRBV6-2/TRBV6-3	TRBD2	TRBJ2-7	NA	CASRTPARGGDEQYF	TGTGCCAGCAGAACCCCCGCGAGGGGAGGGGACGAGCAGTACTTC
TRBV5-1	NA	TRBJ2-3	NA	CASSLAAGSFTDTQYF	TGCGCCAGCAGCTTGGCGGCGGGATCTTTCACAGATACGCAGTATTTT
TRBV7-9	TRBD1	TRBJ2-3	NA	CASRNKTGGSTDTQYF	TGTGCCAGCAGAAACAAAACAGGGGGTAGCACAGATACGCAGTATTTT
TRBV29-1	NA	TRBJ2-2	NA	CSVESVRTGELFF	TGCAGCGTTGAAAGTGTTCGGACCGGGGAGCTGTTTTTT
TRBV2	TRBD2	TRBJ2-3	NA	CASSANPGTGGADTQYF	TGTGCCAGCAGCGCAAATCCAGGGACGGGAGGCGCAGATACGCAGTATTTT
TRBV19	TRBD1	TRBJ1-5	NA	CASSAGTGRLQPQHF	TGTGCCAGTAGTGCCGGGACAGGGAGGCTTCAGCCCCAGCATTTT
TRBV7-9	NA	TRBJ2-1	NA	CASSPSQFHEQFF	TGTGCCAGCAGCCCCTCCCAGTTCCATGAGCAGTTCTTC
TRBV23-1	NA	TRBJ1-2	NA	CASSQARGWGRYGYTF	TGCGCCAGCAGTCAAGCCCGGGGGTGGGGTCGGTATGGCTACACCTTC
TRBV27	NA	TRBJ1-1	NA	CASSQRREWTEAFF	TGTGCCAGCAGTCAGAGGAGGGAGTGGACTGAAGCTTTCTTT
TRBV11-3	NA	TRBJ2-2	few	CASSFRVTGELFF	TGTGCCAGCAGCTTCAGGGTCACCGGGGAGCTGTTTTTT
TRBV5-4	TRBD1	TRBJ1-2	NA	CASSFQGEDYGYTF	TGTGCCAGCAGCTTTCAGGGGGAGGACTATGGCTACACCTTC
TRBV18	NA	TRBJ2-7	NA	CASSTRREESYEQYF	TGTGCCAGCTCTACACGGAGGGAGGAGTCCTACGAGCAGTACTTC
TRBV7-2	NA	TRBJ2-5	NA	CASSPNRNWGQETQYF	TGTGCCAGCAGCCCTAACAGGAATTGGGGCCAAGAGACCCAGTACTTC
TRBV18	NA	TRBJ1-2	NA	CASSPRAVSNYGYTF	TGTGCCAGCTCACCACGGGCAGTTTCTAACTATGGCTACACCTTC
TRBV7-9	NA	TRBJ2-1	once	CASSPRLQDKKGQFF	TGTGCCAGCAGCCCCCGACTCCAGGATAAAAAGGGGCAGTTCTTC
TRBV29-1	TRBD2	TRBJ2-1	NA	CSVKTSGSYNEQFF	TGCAGCGTTAAGACTAGCGGATCCTACAATGAGCAGTTCTTC
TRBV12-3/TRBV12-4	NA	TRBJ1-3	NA	CASSGFSGNTIYF	TGTGCCAGCAGTGGGTTCTCTGGAAACACCATATATTTT
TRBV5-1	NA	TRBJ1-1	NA	CASSPVPRPEAFF	TGCGCCAGCAGCCCGGTACCGCGCCCTGAAGCTTTCTTT
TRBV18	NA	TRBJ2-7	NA	CASSPLGDGYEQYF	TGTGCCAGCTCACCATTAGGGGACGGCTACGAGCAGTACTTC
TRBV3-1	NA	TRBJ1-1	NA	CASSQAGANTEAFF	TGTGCCAGCAGCCAAGCGGGAGCTAACACTGAAGCTTTCTTT
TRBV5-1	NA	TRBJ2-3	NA	CASSLQIREDTQYF	TGCGCCAGCAGCTTGCAAATCCGGGAAGATACGCAGTATTTT
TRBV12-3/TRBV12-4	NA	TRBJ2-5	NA	CASSRDRKETQYF	TGTGCCAGCAGCCGAGATCGTAAAGAGACCCAGTACTTC
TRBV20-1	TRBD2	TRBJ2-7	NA	CSARGAYEQYF	TGCAGTGCCCGGGGGGCCTACGAGCAGTACTTC
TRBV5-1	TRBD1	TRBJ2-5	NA	CASSQTGGNWETQYF	TGCGCCAGCAGTCAGACAGGGGGCAACTGGGAGACCCAGTACTTC
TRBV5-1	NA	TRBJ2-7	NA	CASRQDLYEQYF	TGCGCCAGCAGACAGGATCTCTACGAGCAGTACTTC
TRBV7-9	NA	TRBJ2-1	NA	CASSLNRGEQFF	TGTGCCAGCAGCTTAAATCGTGGTGAGCAGTTCTTC
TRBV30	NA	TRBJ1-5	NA	CAWSGGQSNQPQHF	TGTGCCTGGAGTGGAGGACAGAGCAATCAGCCCCAGCATTTT
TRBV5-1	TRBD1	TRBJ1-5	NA	CASSLGAGGNQPQHF	TGCGCCAGCAGCTTGGGGGCAGGGGGGAATCAGCCCCAGCATTTT
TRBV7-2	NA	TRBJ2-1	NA	CASSPRSYNEQFF	TGTGCCAGCAGCCCCCGCTCCTACAATGAGCAGTTCTTC
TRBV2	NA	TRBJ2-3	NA	CASSAAGTSTDTQYF	TGTGCCAGCAGTGCCGCCGGGACTAGCACAGATACGCAGTATTTT